What follows are 31 T cell receptor beta chains derived from one specimen sequenced in a study of blood T cell repertoires in COVID-19. Using immunoSEQ multiplex PCR, the repertoire was profiled, and TCRdb retains in-frame clones only, with some absent. The sample shows under 40,000 clones, 87% of them seen only once. Material: peripheral blood. The receptors here all came from a man between 45 and 60 years old with active or convalescent COVID-19.

The chain joins TRBV12-3 or TRBV12-4 to TRBJ2-1; D unclear. Trimming left V 3 bases short and J 5 bases short, with 5 bases between. The CDR3 runs to 12 residues. The CDR3 loop is CASSFSHNEQFF. The DNA of the CDR3 is TGTGCCAGCAGTTTTTCTCACAATGAGCAGTTCTTC.

The CDR3: CASSQDPVLATGANVLTF. Here the CDR3 DNA reads TGTGCCAGCAGCCAAGATCCGGTCCTAGCGACAGGGGCCAACGTCCTGACTTTC. The rearrangement links TRBV4-2 to TRBJ2-6; a possible D gene is TRBD2 (6 bases). Germline loops: CDR1 LGHNA, CDR2 YNFKEQ. The CDR3 loop spans 18 amino acids. V was trimmed by 0 bases and J by 4 bases, leaving 16 bases between them.

This chain connects TRBV7-9 to TRBJ1-5; 7 bases fit TRBD1. This CDR3 has 16 residues. Trimming at V came to 5 bases and at J to 7 bases, leaving 14 bases not matched to a gene. Germline CDR1 SEHNR, CDR2 FQNEAQ (reference sequence). The CDR3 nucleotides read TGTGCCAGCAGCCCCCTTGCCGGGCAGGGGGAACAGCCCCAGCATTTT. It translates to CASSPLAGQGEQPQHF.

The chain links TRBV5-6 to TRBJ2-5; D may be TRBD2 (5 bases). Trimming removed 2 bases at V and 1 base at J, with 6 bases between. The V gene's germline CDR1 is SGHDT and CDR2 YYEEEE. This CDR3 region has 13 residues. The CDR3 protein is CASSFSGQETQYF. CDR3 nucleotides: TGTGCCAGCAGCTTCAGCGGCCAAGAGACCCAGTACTTC.

The rearrangement uses TRBV5-4 and TRBJ2-2, with D maybe TRBD2 (5 bases). CDR1 is SGHNT and CDR2 is YYREEE in the germline V gene (reference sequence). The V end lost 5 bases, the J end lost 7 bases, and 12 bases lay between the germline ends. The CDR3 has 13 residues. The CDR3 sequence: CASSRTGVGELFF. The CDR3 nucleotides are TGTGCCAGCAGTAGGACTGGGGTCGGGGAGCTGTTTTTT.

The rearrangement uses TRBV7-3 and TRBJ2-1; 11 positions match TRBD2. The CDR3 length is 16 residues. CDR1 SGHTA and CDR2 FQGTGA come from the germline V gene. V shed 2 bases and J 6 bases; nucleotides not matched to a gene: 6. CDR3 DNA: TGTGCCAGCAGCTTATACGTCGGACTAGCGGGCAATGAGCAGTTCTTC. This translates into CASSLYVGLAGNEQFF.

This sequence joins TRBV5-6 and TRBJ1-2, with TRBD1 matching 8 bases. Germline lookup yields CDR1 SGHDT and CDR2 YYEEEE. The V and J ends lost 6 bases and 4 bases, in that order; junction bases with no gene match: 5. The CDR3 is 13 residues long. The CDR3 here is CASIQGGGYGYTF. Here the CDR3 DNA reads TGTGCCAGCATACAGGGGGGAGGCTATGGCTACACCTTC. Combining the CDR3 with reference TRBV5-6 and TRBJ1-2 gives the whole variable domain DAGVTQSPTHLIKTRGQQVTLRCSPKSGHDTVSWYQQALGQGPQFIFQYYEEEERQRGNFPDRFSGHQFPNYSSELNVNALLLGDSALYLCASIQGGGYGYTFGSGTRLTVV.

This chain uses TRBV27 with TRBJ2-2, with TRBD2 identical over 9 bases. CDR1 is MNHEY, CDR2 SMNVEV, per germline (reference sequence). Germline trimming cut 6 bases from V and 7 bases from J; bases unmatched to any gene: 15. This CDR3 comprises 17 residues. CDR3 in amino acids: CASSRAGRGRAGGELFF. CDR3 coding DNA: TGTGCCAGCAGCCGCGCGGGCCGCGGGAGGGCCGGCGGGGAGCTGTTTTTT.

The rearrangement links TRBV29-1 to TRBJ1-3, with D hard to call. Germline V gene data show CDR1 as SQVTM and CDR2 as ANQGSEA. The ends were cut back, 5 bases at V and 0 bases at J, with 5 bases in the middle. CDR3 size: 12 residues. CDR3 sequence: CSVWSSGNTIYF. The CDR3 DNA reads TGCAGCGTTTGGAGCTCTGGAAACACCATATATTTT.

The gene calls are TRBV20-1 and TRBJ2-7; the D gene is possibly TRBD2 (5 bases). CDR1 and CDR2 (germline): DFQATT, SNEGSKA (reference sequence). V lost 3 bases and J lost 5, with 23 bases in between. The CDR3 is 16 residues long. CDR3 protein: CSASPTGVPPGHEQYF. CDR3 nucleotide sequence: TGCAGTGCTAGTCCTACCGGGGTCCCCCCAGGCCACGAGCAGTACTTC.

In nucleotides, the CDR3 is TGCAGCGTTGACACAGTAGAGACCCAGTACTTC. Protein sequence: CSVDTVETQYF. This chain uses TRBV29-1 with TRBJ2-5; D is undetermined. Germline assignment: CDR1 SQVTM and CDR2 ANQGSEA. CDR3 length: 11 residues. Deletions cut 3 bases from V and 4 bases from J, with 6 bases between.

The chain links TRBV5-3 to TRBJ1-1; 7 positions match TRBD1. TRBV5-3 carries the ORF label, with uncertain function. The CDR3 consists of 15 residues. V was pared by 4 bases and J by 1 base, with 7 bases of the junction left unmatched. The CDR3 loop is CARSQDRAQNTEAFF. Here the CDR3 DNA reads TGTGCCAGAAGCCAAGACAGGGCCCAGAACACTGAAGCTTTCTTT.

The J gene is TRBJ1-2, the V gene TRBV13; 9 bases map to TRBD1. The CDR3 has 16 amino acids. Trimming cost V 5 bases and J 5 bases; bases outside gene matches: 12. Germline V CDR1 and CDR2: PRHDT, FYEKMQ (reference sequence). The CDR3 is CASSTGGGVPLYGYTF. The DNA of the CDR3 is TGTGCCAGCAGCACAGGGGGCGGGGTACCACTATATGGCTACACCTTC.

The chain combines TRBV11-2 with TRBJ1-6, with 7 positions matching TRBD1. CDR1 and CDR2 from the germline V gene are SGHAT and FQNNGV. V was pared by 4 bases and J by 8 bases, with 8 bases of the junction left unmatched. The CDR3 length is 15 residues. The CDR3: CASSSPGQSYSPLHF. CDR3 coding DNA: TGTGCCAGCAGCTCTCCGGGACAGAGCTATTCACCCCTCCACTTT.

This clone was recorded only once. V usage is TRBV13 and J usage is TRBJ2-7; TRBD1 agrees at 10 bases. Looked up from germline, CDR1 is PRHDT and CDR2 is FYEKMQ (reference sequence). V lost 4 bases, J lost 5 bases, and 11 bases stayed unmatched. The CDR3 contains 16 residues. In DNA form, the CDR3 reads TGTGCCAGCAGCTACCGGGACAGGGGTCCCAAGGACGAGCAGTACTTC. Translation gives CASSYRDRGPKDEQYF.

The chain combines TRBV5-1 with TRBJ2-2, with D unresolved. The ends were cut back, 7 bases at V and 5 bases at J, with 12 bases in the middle. This CDR3 comprises 13 residues. Germline loops: CDR1 SGHRS, CDR2 YFSETQ. CDR3 in amino acids: CASGPDLTGELFF. For the CDR3, the DNA is TGCGCCAGCGGCCCCGACTTGACCGGGGAGCTGTTTTTT.

The V and J genes are TRBV9 and TRBJ2-2; tentative D call: TRBD2 (5 bases). Trimming took 0 bases from V and 3 from J, leaving 15 bases between them. The germline V gene encodes CDR1 SGDLS and CDR2 YYNGEE. The CDR3 extends over 17 amino acids. This CDR3 reads CASSVAGVAPYTGELFF. In DNA form, the CDR3 reads TGTGCCAGCAGCGTAGCCGGGGTGGCCCCCTACACCGGGGAGCTGTTTTTT.

This sequence joins TRBV19 and TRBJ2-5; 12 bases map to TRBD2. The CDR3 extends over 15 amino acids. CDR1 and CDR2 (germline): LNHDA, SQIVND (reference sequence). J was trimmed by 3 bases and V by 5 bases; bases with no gene match: 4. CDR3 DNA: TGTGCCAGTAGTTCGCTAGCGGGGGGGAAAGAGACCCAGTACTTC. It yields the protein CASSSLAGGKETQYF.

J is TRBJ2-1 and V is TRBV9, with 8 bases aligning to TRBD1. Germline V lookup: CDR1 SGDLS, CDR2 YYNGEE. The CDR3 spans 15 residues. V shed 4 bases and J 10 bases; nucleotides not matched to a gene: 13. The CDR3 nucleotides read TGTGCCAGCAGCCCCGGGACAGGCCCTTACGGCGAGCAGTTCTTC. Amino acids: CASSPGTGPYGEQFF. Based on the CDR3 plus reference TRBV9 and TRBJ2-1, the full variable domain is DSGVTQTPKHLITATGQRVTLRCSPRSGDLSVYWYQQSLDQGLQFLIQYYNGEERAKGNILERFSAQQFPDLHSELNLSSLELGDSALYFCASSPGTGPYGEQFFGPGTRLTVL.

V gene TRBV7-3 combines with J gene TRBJ2-3, with 7 bases lining up with TRBD2. The germline V gene has CDR1 SGHTA and CDR2 FQGTGA. After removal of 5 bases from V and 4 bases from J, the junction contained 6 bases not matched to a gene. The CDR3 totals 14 residues. CDR3 coding DNA: TGTGCCAGCAGCCCCGGGGGGACCCCAGATACGCAGTATTTT. Residues: CASSPGGTPDTQYF.

The rearrangement links TRBV2 to TRBJ1-1; 8 nucleotides line up with TRBD1. V lost 5 bases, J lost 4 bases, and 6 bases stayed unmatched. The CDR3 length is 14 residues. From germline, CDR1 is SNHLY and CDR2 FYNNEI. In nucleotides, the CDR3 is TGTGCCAGCAGTACCCAAGACAGGGGCACTGAAGCTTTCTTT. This encodes CASSTQDRGTEAFF.

The V gene is TRBV19, the J gene TRBJ1-1, with TRBD1 as a possible D gene (5 bases). From germline, CDR1 is LNHDA and CDR2 SQIVND (reference sequence). The CDR3 length is 15 residues. Trimming shortened V by 6 bases and J by 4 bases, and 18 bases separated the two germline ends. The DNA for the CDR3 is TGTGCCAGTAGGACCCAAGGGGCGCCGAGCACTGAAGCTTTCTTT. It encodes CASRTQGAPSTEAFF.

The chain uses TRBV27 and TRBJ2-6; TRBD2 agrees at 12 bases. CDR3 length: 19 amino acids. Germline trimming cut 5 bases from V and 0 bases from J; bases unmatched to any gene: 8. The germline gives CDR1 MNHEY, CDR2 SMNVEV (reference sequence). Here the CDR3 reads CASSPGLAGIFSGANVLTF. The DNA for the CDR3 is TGTGCCAGCAGTCCAGGACTAGCGGGGATTTTCTCTGGGGCCAACGTCCTGACTTTC.

V and J are TRBV5-4 and TRBJ2-3; 10 bases are shared with TRBD2. CDR1 is SGHNT, CDR2 YYREEE, per germline (reference sequence). This CDR3 has 14 amino acids. V lost 6 bases, J lost 3 bases, and 4 bases stayed unmatched. The CDR3 region is CASTLAGVTDTQYF. The DNA for the CDR3 is TGTGCCAGCACCCTAGCGGGAGTGACAGATACGCAGTATTTT. The full variable domain, its missing parts supplied by reference TRBV5-4 and TRBJ2-3, is ETGVTQSPTHLIKTRGQQVTLRCSSQSGHNTVSWYQQALGQGPQFIFQYYREEENGRGNFPPRFSGLQFPNYSSELNVNALELDDSALYLCASTLAGVTDTQYFGPGTRLTVL.

This clone showed up just a few times. This chain links TRBV6-5 with TRBJ1-6, with 9 bases fitting TRBD1. The junction had 3 bases not matched to a gene; V was cut back by 5 bases and J by 7 bases. This CDR3 is built from 14 residues. Germline CDR1 is MNHEY and CDR2 is SVGAGI. The CDR3 coding sequence is TGTGCCAGCAGTCGACAGGGGGTAAATTCACCCCTCCACTTT. Amino acid sequence: CASSRQGVNSPLHF.

This chain uses TRBV18 with TRBJ1-5; TRBD1 matches 8 bases. J was trimmed by 6 bases and V by 2 bases; bases with no gene match: 3. Germline V gives CDR1 KGHSH, CDR2 LQKENI. This CDR3 comprises 14 residues. The CDR3 is CASSPDRGGQPQHF. The CDR3 DNA reads as TGTGCCAGCTCACCAGACAGGGGAGGTCAGCCCCAGCATTTT.

The rearrangement links TRBV27 to TRBJ1-4; D not certain. CDR1 MNHEY and CDR2 SMNVEV come from the germline V gene (reference sequence). V shed 5 bases and J shed 3 bases, with 13 bases lying between them. The CDR3 spans 15 residues. This CDR3 reads CASSARYLSNEKLFF. The CDR3 DNA is TGTGCCAGCAGTGCCCGCTATTTGTCTAATGAAAAACTGTTTTTT.

This chain links TRBV28 with TRBJ1-5, with no clear D. Between the trimmed V and J ends, which lost 8 bases and 4 bases, there was a span of 15 bases. There are 14 residues in the CDR3. Germline V CDR1 and CDR2: MDHEN, SYDVKM. The CDR3 coding sequence is TGTGCCAGCGCTAACCGGGTTGCAAATCAGCCCCAGCATTTT. Its protein product is CASANRVANQPQHF.

The rearrangement links TRBV6-6 to TRBJ2-1; a possible D gene is TRBD1 (6 bases). From germline, CDR1 is MNHNY and CDR2 SVGAGI (reference sequence). The CDR3 is made up of 15 amino acids. The V gene lost 7 bases and the J gene lost 1 base, with 14 bases spanning the gap. The CDR3: CASTKTGASYNEQFF. The CDR3 bases are TGTGCCAGCACTAAGACAGGAGCGTCCTACAATGAGCAGTTCTTC.

The chain uses TRBV7-3 and TRBJ1-1, with a weak D call TRBD1 (5 bases). The germline gives CDR1 SGHTA, CDR2 FQGTGA. This CDR3 region has 18 residues. Between the trimmed V and J ends, which lost 0 bases and 2 bases, there was a span of 19 bases. The CDR3 spells CASSLTPLGGDINTEAFF. CDR3 nucleotides: TGTGCCAGCAGCTTAACCCCGTTGGGAGGGGATATAAACACTGAAGCTTTCTTT.

This rearrangement joins TRBV4-2 to TRBJ2-7, with D possibly matching TRBD1 (5 bases). With 0 bases removed from V and 6 bases from J, the gap between germline ends came to 9 bases. Looked up from germline, CDR1 is LGHNA and CDR2 is YNFKEQ. The CDR3 is 13 amino acids. CDR3 DNA: TGTGCCAGCAGCCAAGAGCCCCAGGGCGAGCAGTACTTC. This gives the protein CASSQEPQGEQYF.